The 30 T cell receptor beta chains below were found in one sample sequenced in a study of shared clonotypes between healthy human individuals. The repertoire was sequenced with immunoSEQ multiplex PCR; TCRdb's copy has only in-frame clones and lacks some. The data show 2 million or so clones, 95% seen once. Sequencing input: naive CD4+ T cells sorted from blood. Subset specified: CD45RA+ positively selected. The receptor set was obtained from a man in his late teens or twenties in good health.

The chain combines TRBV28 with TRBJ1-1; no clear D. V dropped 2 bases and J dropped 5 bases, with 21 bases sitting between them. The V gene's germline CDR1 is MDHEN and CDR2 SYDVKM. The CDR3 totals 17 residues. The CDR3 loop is CASSLAGSSPSKTEAFF. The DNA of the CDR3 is TGTGCCAGCAGTTTAGCCGGGTCCTCTCCGTCGAAGACTGAAGCTTTCTTT.

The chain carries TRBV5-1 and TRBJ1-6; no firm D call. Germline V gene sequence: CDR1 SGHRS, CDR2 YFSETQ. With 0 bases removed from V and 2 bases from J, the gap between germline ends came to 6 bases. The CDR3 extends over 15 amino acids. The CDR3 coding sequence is TGCGCCAGCAGCTTGGAATTGACCTATAATTCACCCCTCCACTTT. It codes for CASSLELTYNSPLHF.

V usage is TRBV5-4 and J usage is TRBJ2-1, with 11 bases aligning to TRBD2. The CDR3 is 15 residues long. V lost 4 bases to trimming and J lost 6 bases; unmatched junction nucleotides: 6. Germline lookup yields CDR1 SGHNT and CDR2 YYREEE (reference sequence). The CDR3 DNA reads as TGTGCCAGCAGCCCCGGGACTAGCGGCTTCAATGAGCAGTTCTTC. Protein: CASSPGTSGFNEQFF.

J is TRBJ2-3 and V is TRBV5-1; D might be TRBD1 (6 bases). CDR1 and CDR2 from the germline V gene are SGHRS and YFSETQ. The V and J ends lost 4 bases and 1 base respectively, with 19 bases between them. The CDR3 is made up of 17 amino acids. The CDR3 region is CASSQTGQTLGTDTQYF. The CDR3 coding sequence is TGCGCCAGCAGCCAAACTGGACAGACTTTAGGCACAGATACGCAGTATTTT.

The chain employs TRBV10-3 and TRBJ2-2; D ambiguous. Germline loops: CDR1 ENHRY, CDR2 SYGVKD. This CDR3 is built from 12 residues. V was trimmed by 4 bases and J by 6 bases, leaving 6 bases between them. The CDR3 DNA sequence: TGTGCCATCAGTGCCGGGTCCGGGGAGCTGTTTTTT. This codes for CAISAGSGELFF.

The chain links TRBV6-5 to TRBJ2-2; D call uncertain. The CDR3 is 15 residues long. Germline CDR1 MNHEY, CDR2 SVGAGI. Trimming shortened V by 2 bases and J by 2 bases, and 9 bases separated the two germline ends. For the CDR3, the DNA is TGTGCCAGCAGTTACGAGCTGTCAAACACCGGGGAGCTGTTTTTT. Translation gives CASSYELSNTGELFF.

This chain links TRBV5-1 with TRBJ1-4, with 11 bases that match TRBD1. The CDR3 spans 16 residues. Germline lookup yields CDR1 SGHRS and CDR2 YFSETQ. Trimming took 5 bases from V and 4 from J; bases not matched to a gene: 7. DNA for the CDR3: TGCGCCAGCAGGCTCGGACAGGGGGCTAATAATGAAAAACTGTTTTTT. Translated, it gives CASRLGQGANNEKLFF.

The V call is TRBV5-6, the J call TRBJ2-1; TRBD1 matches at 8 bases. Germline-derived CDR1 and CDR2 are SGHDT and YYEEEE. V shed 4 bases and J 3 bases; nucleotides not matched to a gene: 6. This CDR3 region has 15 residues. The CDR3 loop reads CASSRQGSGYNEQFF. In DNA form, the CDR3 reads TGTGCCAGCAGCAGACAGGGGTCGGGCTACAATGAGCAGTTCTTC.

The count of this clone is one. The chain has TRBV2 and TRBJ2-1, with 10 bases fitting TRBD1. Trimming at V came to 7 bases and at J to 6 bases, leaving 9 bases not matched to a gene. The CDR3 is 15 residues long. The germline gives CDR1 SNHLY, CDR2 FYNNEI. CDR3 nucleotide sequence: TGTGCCAGCAAGAACCGGGACAGGGGTGGCAATGAGCAGTTCTTC. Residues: CASKNRDRGGNEQFF.

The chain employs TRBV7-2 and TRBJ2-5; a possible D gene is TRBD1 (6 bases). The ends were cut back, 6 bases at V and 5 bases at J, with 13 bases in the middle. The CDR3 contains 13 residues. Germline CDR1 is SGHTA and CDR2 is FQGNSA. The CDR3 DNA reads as TGTGCCAGCAGTAAACAGGGTATGGAGACCCAGTACTTC. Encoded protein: CASSKQGMETQYF.

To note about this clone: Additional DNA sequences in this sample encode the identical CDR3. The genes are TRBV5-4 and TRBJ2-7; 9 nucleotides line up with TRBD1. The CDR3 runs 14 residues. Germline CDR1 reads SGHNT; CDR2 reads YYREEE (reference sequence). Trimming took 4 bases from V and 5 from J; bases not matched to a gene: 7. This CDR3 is CASSLGTGRDEQYF. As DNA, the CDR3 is TGTGCCAGCAGCCTGGGGACAGGGAGAGACGAGCAGTACTTC.

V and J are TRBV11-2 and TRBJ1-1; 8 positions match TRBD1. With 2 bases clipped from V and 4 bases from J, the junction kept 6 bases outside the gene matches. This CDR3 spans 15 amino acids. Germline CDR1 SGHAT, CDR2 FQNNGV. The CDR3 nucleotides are TGTGCCAGCAGCTTACCCGGACAGGGCGGCACTGAAGCTTTCTTT. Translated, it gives CASSLPGQGGTEAFF.

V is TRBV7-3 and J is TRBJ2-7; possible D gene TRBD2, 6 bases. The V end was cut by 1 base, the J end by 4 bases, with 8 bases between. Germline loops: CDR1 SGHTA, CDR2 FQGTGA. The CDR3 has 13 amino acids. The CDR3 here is CASSLSGEYEQYF. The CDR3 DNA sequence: TGTGCCAGCAGCTTAAGCGGGGAGTACGAGCAGTACTTC.

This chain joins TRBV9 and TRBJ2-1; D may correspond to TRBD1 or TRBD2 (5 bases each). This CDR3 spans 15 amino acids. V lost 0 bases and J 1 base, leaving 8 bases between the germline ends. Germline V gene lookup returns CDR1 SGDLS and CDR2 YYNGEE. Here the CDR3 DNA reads TGTGCCAGCAGCGTAGCGGGGCCATCCTACAATGAGCAGTTCTTC. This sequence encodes CASSVAGPSYNEQFF.

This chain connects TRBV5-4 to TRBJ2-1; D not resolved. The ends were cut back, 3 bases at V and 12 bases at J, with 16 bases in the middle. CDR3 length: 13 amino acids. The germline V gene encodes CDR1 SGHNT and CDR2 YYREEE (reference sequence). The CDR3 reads CASSYPSASLQFF. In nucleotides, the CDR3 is TGTGCCAGCAGCTACCCCTCGGCCTCACTGCAGTTCTTC.

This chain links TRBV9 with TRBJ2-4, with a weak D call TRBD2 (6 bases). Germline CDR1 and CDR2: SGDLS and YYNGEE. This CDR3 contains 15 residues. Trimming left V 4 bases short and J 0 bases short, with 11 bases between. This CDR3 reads CASSPSGGAKNIQYF. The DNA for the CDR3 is TGTGCCAGCAGCCCTTCCGGGGGAGCCAAAAACATTCAGTACTTC. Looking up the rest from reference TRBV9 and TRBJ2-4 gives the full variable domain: DSGVTQTPKHLITATGQRVTLRCSPRSGDLSVYWYQQSLDQGLQFLIQYYNGEERAKGNILERFSAQQFPDLHSELNLSSLELGDSALYFCASSPSGGAKNIQYFGAGTRLSVL.

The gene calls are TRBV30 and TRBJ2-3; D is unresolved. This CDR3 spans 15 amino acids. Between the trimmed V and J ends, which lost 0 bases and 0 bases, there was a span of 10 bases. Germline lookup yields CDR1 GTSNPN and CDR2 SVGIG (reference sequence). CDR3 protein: CAWSVATASTDTQYF. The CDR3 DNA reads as TGTGCCTGGAGTGTAGCGACGGCAAGCACAGATACGCAGTATTTT.

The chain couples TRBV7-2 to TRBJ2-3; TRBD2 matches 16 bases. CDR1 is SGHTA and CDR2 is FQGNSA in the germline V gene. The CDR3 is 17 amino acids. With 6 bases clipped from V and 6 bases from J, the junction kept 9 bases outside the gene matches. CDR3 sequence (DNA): TGTGCCAGCAGACCGCCGGGACTAGCGGGAGGGTACGATACGCAGTATTTT. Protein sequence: CASRPPGLAGGYDTQYF.

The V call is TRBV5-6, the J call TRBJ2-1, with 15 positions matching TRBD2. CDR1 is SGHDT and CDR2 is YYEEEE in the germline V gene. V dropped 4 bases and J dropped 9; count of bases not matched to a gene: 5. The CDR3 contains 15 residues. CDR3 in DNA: TGTGCCAGCAGCCCACGGACTAGCGGGAGGGTTGAGCAGTTCTTC. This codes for CASSPRTSGRVEQFF.

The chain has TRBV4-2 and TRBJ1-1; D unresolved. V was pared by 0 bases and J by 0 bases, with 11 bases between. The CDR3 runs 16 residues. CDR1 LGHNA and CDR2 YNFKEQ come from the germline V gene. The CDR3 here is CASSQDDYTLNTEAFF. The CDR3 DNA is TGTGCCAGCAGCCAAGATGATTACACCCTGAACACTGAAGCTTTCTTT.

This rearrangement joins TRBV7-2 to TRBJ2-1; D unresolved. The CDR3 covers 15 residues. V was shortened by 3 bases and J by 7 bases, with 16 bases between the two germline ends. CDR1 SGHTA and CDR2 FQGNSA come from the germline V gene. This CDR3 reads CASSFRVSRTNEQFF. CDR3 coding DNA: TGTGCCAGCAGCTTCCGGGTCTCGAGAACGAATGAGCAGTTCTTC.

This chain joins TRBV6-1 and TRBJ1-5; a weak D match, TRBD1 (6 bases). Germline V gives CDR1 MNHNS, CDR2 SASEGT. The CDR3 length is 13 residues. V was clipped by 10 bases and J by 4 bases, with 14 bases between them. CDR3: CATQGGYNQPQHF. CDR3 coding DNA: TGTGCCACCCAAGGGGGTTATAATCAGCCCCAGCATTTT.

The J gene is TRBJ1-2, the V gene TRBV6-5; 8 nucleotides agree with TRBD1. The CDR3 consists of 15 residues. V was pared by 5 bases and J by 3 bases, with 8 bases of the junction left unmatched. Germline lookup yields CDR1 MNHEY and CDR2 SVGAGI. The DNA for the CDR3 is TGTGCCAGCAGTCAAGTCCAGGGGGCGGACTATGGCTACACCTTC. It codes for CASSQVQGADYGYTF.

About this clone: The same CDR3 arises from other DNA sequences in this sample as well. CDR3 sequence (DNA): TGTGCCAGCAGATTCTCTGGGGCCAACGTCCTGACTTTC. It is translated as CASRFSGANVLTF. The J gene is TRBJ2-6, the V gene TRBV28; D is unresolved. Germline CDR1 and CDR2: MDHEN and SYDVKM. This CDR3 comprises 13 residues. The V end lost 6 bases, the J end lost 0 bases, and 3 bases lay between the germline ends.

CDR3 residues: CSARTGRTEKLFF. The CDR3 DNA follows: TGCAGCGCTCGGACGGGCCGGACTGAAAAACTGTTTTTT. The V and J genes are TRBV29-1 and TRBJ1-4; D is unresolved. V shed 7 bases and J shed 7 bases, with 16 bases lying between them. Germline loops: CDR1 SQVTM, CDR2 ANQGSEA. The CDR3 extends over 13 amino acids.

CDR3: CAISPDTAGSPLHF. The CDR3 DNA is TGTGCCATCAGCCCTGACACGGCCGGTTCACCCCTCCACTTT. This chain joins TRBV10-3 and TRBJ1-6; D gene unclear. CDR3 length: 14 amino acids. The germline gives CDR1 ENHRY, CDR2 SYGVKD. V was pared by 6 bases and J by 9 bases, with 15 bases between.

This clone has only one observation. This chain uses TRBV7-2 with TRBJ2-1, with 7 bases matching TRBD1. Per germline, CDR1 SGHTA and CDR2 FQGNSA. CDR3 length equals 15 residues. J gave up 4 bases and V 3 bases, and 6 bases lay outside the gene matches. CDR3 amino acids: CASSFTGDPYNEQFF. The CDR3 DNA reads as TGTGCCAGCAGCTTCACAGGGGACCCTTACAATGAGCAGTTCTTC.

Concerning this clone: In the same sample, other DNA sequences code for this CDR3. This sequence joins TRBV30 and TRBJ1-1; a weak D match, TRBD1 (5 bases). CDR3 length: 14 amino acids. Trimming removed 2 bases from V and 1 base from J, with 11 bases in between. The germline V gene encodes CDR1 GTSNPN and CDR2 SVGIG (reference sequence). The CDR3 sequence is CAWSRQGGNTEAFF. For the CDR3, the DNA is TGTGCCTGGAGTAGGCAGGGAGGGAACACTGAAGCTTTCTTT.

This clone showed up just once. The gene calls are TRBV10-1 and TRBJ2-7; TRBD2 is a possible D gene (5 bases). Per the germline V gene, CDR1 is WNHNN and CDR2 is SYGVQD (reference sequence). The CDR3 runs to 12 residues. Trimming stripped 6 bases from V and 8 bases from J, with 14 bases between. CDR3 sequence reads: CASSLDWGKQYF. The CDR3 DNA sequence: TGCGCCAGCAGCCTGGACTGGGGAAAGCAGTACTTC.

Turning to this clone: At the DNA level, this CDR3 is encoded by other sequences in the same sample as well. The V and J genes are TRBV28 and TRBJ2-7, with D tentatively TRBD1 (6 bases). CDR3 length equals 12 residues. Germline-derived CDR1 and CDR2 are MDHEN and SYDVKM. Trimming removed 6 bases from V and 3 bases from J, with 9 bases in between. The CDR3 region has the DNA TGTGCCAGCAGGGGACAAATCTACGAGCAGTACTTC. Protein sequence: CASRGQIYEQYF.